One T cell receptor (beta chain) is described in this entry. Original processing notes: Researchers report that nucleated cell counts were estimated from reference gene primer amplification. The data were produced by immunoSEQ multiplex PCR, yet TCRdb's version contains in-frame clones alone and is incomplete. The DNA was the basis for D and trimming; V, J and clone size are from that table. The sample holds about 67,000 clones; 82% are singletons and the top ten take roughly two fifths. These data come from a study of blood T cell repertoires in COVID-19. Study overall: Acute-phase and convalescent COVID-19 samples originated in the United States, Italy and Spain. T cells, B-cell-depleted T cells, or PBMCs supplied cDNA or gDNA.

The CDR3 extends over 11 amino acids. V was shortened by 5 bases and J by 10 bases, with 11 bases between the two germline ends. Germline V gene sequence: CDR1 SEHNR, CDR2 FQNEAQ (reference sequence). The TCR comes from a human donor in a cohort sampled during active COVID-19. The rearrangement joins TRBV7-9 to TRBJ1-2; D is ambiguous. Material: peripheral blood. The CDR3 sequence is CASSRGLVYTF. In nucleotides, the CDR3 is TGTGCCAGCAGCCGCGGACTGGTCTACACCTTC.